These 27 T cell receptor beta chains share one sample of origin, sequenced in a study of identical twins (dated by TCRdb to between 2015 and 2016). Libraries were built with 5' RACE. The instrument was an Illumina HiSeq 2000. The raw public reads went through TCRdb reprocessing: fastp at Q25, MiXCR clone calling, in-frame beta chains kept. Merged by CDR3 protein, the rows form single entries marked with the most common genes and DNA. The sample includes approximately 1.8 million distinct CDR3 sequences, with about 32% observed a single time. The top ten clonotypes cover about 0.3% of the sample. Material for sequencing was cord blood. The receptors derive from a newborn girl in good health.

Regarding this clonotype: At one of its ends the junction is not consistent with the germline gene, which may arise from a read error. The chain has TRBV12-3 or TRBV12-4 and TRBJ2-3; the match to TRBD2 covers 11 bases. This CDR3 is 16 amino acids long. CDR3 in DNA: TGTGCCAGCAGTCCGACTAGCGGGGTTTCCGCAGATACGGAGTATTTT. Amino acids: CASSPTSGVSADTEYF.

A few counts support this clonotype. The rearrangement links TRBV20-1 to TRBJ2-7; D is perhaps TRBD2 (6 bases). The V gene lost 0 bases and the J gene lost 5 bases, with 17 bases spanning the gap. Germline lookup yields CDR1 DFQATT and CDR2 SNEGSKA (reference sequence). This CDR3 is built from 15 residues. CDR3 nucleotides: TGCAGTGCTAGAGATCTAAGGGCACTAGCCGACGAGCAGTACTTC. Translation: CSARDLRALADEQYF.

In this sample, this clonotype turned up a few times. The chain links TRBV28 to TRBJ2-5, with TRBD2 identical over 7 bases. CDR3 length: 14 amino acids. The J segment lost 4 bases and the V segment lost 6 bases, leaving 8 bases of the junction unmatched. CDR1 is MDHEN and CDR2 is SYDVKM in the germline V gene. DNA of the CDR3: TGTGCCAGCAGGGAAAGCGGGACTTCAGAGACCCAGTACTTC. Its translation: CASRESGTSETQYF.

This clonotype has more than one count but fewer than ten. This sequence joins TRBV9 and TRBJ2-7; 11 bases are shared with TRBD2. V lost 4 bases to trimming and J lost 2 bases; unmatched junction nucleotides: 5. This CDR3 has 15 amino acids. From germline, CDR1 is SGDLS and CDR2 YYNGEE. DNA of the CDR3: TGTGCCAGCAGCTTCCGACTAGCGGGAACCTACGAGCAGTACTTC. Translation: CASSFRLAGTYEQYF.

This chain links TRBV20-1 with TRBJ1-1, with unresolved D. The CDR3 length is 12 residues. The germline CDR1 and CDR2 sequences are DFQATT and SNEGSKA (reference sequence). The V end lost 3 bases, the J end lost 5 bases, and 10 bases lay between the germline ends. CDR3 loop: CSASEGITEAFF. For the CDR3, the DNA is TGCAGTGCTAGTGAAGGGATTACTGAAGCTTTCTTT.

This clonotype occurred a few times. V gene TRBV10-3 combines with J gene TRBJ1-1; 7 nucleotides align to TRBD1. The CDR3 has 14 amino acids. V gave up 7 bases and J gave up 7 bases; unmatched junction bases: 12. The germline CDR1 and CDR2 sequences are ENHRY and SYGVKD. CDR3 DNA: TGTGCCATCACTACGACAGGGAAATTGGGTGAAGCTTTCTTT. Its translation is CAITTTGKLGEAFF.

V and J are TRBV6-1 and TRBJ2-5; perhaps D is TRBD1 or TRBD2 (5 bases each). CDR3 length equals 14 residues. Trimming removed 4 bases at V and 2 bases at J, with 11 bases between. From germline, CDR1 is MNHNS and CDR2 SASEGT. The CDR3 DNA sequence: TGTGCCAGCAGTGCCCGGGACCCTCAAGAGACCCAGTACTTC. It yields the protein CASSARDPQETQYF.

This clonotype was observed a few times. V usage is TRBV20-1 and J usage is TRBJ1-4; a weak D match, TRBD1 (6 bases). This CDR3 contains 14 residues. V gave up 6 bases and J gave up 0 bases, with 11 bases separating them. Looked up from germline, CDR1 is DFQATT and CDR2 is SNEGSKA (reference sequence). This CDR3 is CSATRTATNEKLFF. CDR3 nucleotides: TGCAGTGCCACCCGGACAGCAACTAATGAAAAACTGTTTTTT.

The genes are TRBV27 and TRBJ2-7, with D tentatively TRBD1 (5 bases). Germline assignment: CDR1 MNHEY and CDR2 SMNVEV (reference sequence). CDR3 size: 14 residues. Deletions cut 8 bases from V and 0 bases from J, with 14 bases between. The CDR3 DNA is TGTGCCAGCCCCAAGACAGCACCCTCCTACGAGCAGTACTTC. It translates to CASPKTAPSYEQYF.

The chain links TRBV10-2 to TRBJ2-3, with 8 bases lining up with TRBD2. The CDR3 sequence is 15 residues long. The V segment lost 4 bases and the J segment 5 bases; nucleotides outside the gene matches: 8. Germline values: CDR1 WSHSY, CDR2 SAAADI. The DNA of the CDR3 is TGCGCCAGCAGTGGCGGCGGGAGGCATGGAGATACGCAGTATTTT. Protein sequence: CASSGGGRHGDTQYF.

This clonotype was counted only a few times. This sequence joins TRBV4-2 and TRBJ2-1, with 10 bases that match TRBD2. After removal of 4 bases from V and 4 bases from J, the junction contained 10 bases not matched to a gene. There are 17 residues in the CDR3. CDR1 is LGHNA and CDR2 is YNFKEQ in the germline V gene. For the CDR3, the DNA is TGTGCCAGCAGCCCGGGGACTAGCGTGGGACCTTACAATGAGCAGTTCTTC. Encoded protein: CASSPGTSVGPYNEQFF.

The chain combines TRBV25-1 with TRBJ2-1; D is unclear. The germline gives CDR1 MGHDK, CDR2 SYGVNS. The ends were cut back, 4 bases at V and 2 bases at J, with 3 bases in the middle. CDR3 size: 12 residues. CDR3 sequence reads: CASSATYNEQFF. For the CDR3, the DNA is TGTGCCAGCAGTGCCACCTACAATGAGCAGTTCTTC. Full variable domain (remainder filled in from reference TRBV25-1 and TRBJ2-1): EADIYQTPRYLVIGTGKKITLECSQTMGHDKMYWYQQDPGMELHLIHYSYGVNSTEKGDLSSESTVSRIRTEHFPLTLESARPSHTSQYLCASSATYNEQFFGPGTRLTVL.

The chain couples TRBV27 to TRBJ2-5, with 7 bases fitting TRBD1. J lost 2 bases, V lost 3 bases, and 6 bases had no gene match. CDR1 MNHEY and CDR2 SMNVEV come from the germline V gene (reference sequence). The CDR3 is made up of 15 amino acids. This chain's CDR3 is CASSLGRGQQETQYF. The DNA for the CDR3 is TGTGCCAGCAGTTTGGGTCGGGGACAGCAAGAGACCCAGTACTTC.

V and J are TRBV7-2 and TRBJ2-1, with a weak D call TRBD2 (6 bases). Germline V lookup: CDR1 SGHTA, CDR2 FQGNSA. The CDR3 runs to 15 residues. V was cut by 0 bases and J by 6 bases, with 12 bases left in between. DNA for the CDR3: TGTGCCAGCAGCTTAGCCTGGGACTGGCGCAATGAGCAGTTCTTC. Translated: CASSLAWDWRNEQFF.

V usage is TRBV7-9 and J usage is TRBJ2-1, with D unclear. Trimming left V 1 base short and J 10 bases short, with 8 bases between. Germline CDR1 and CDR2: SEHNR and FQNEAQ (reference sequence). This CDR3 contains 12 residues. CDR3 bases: TGTGCCAGCAGCTTAGTATTCCACGAGCAGTTCTTC. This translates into CASSLVFHEQFF.

The CDR3 is CASNAGTGAAGAFF. The CDR3, as DNA: TGCGCCAGTAACGCCGGGACAGGGGCAGCTGGAGCTTTCTTT. The V and J genes are TRBV10-2 and TRBJ1-1; 10 nucleotides agree with TRBD1. V was clipped by 9 bases and J by 10 bases; unmatched bases: 14. The CDR3 totals 14 residues. The V gene's germline CDR1 is WSHSY and CDR2 SAAADI.

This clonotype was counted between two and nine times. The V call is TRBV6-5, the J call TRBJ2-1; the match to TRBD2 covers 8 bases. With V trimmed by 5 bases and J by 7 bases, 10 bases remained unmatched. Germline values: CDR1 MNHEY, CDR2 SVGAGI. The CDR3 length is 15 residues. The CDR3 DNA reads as TGTGCCAGCAGTCGATGGGCGGGAGGAGGAAATGAGCAGTTCTTC. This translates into CASSRWAGGGNEQFF.

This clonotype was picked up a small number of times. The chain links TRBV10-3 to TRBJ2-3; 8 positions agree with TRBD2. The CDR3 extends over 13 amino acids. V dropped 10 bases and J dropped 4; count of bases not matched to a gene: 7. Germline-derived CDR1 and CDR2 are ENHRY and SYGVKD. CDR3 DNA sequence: TGTGCCAACAGCGGGAGTGGCTCAGATACGCAGTATTTT. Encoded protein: CANSGSGSDTQYF.

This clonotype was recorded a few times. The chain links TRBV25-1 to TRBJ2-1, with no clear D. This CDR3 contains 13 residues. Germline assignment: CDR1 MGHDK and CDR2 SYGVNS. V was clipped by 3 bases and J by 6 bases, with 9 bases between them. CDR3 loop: CASSDPARNEQFF. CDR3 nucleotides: TGTGCCAGCAGTGACCCGGCGCGCAATGAGCAGTTCTTC.

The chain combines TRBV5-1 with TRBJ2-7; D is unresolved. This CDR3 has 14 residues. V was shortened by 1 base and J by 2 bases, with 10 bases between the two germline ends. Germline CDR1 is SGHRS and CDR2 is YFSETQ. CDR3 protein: CASSLWTDTYEQYF. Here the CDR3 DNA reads TGCGCCAGCAGCTTGTGGACGGATACCTACGAGCAGTACTTC.

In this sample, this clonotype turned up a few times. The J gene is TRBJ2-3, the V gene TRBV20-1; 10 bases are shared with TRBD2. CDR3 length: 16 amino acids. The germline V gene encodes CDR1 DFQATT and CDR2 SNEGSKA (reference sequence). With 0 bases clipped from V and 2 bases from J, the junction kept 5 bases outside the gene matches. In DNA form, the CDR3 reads TGCAGTGCTAGAGATCTGGGGACTAGCGACACAGATACGCAGTATTTT. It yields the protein CSARDLGTSDTDTQYF.

CDR3 nucleotides: TGCGCCAGCAGCTTGTCGTCAGGGGGCCCGCTTAACTATGGCTACACCTTC. Protein product: CASSLSSGGPLNYGYTF. The chain employs TRBV5-1 and TRBJ1-2; 8 bases agree with TRBD1. The length of the CDR3 is 17 residues. The germline V gene encodes CDR1 SGHRS and CDR2 YFSETQ. The ends lost 1 base at V and 1 base at J; junction bases unmatched: 9.

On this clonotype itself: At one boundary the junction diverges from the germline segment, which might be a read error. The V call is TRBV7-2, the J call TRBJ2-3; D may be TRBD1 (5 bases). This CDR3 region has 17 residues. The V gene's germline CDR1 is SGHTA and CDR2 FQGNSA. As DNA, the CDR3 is TGCGCCAGCAGCCCACTAAGCCTGACAGTTCGCGCAGATACGCAGTATTTT. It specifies CASSPLSLTVRADTQYF. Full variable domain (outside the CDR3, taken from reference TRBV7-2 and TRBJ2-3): GAGVSQSPSNKVTEKGKDVELRCDPISGHTALYWYRQSLGQGLEFLIYFQGNSAPDKSGLPSDRFSAERTGGSVSTLTIQRTQQEDSAVYLCASSPLSLTVRADTQYFGPGTRLTVL.

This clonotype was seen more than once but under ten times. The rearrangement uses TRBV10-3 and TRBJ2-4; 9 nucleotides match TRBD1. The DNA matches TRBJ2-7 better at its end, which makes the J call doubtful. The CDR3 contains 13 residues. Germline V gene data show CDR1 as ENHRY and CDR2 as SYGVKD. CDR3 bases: TGTGCCATTGCCGGGACAGGGTTCGACGAGCAGTACTTC. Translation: CAIAGTGFDEQYF.

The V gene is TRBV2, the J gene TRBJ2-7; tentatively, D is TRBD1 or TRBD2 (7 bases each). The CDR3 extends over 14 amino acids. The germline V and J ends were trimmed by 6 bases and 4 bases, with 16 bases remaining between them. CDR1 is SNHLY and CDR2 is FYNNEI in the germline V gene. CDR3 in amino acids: CASRPRQGGYEQYF. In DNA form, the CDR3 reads TGTGCCAGCAGGCCAAGACAGGGAGGGTACGAGCAGTACTTC.

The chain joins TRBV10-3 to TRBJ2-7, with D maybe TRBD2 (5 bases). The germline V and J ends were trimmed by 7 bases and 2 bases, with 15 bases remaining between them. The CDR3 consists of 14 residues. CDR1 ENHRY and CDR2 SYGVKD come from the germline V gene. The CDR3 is CAINPGSPPYEQYF. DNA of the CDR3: TGTGCCATCAACCCGGGGTCGCCCCCCTACGAGCAGTACTTC.

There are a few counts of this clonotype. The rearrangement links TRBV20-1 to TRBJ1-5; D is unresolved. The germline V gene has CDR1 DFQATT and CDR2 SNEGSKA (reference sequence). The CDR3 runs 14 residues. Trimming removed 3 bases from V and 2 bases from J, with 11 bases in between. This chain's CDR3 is CSASTSIGNQPQHF. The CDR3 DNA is TGCAGTGCTAGTACATCGATAGGCAATCAGCCCCAGCATTTT.